A single sample is the source of the 4 T cell receptor beta chains below, sequenced in a study of T cell responses to AZD1222 COVID-19 vaccine. Measured with immunoSEQ multiplex PCR; TCRdb has only the in-frame clones, and not every one. The sample has under 140,000 clones, 85% to 95% seen once; the top ten hold about 3.1%. This material consisted of peripheral blood, taken 28 days after the second AZD1222 dose. These receptors all stem from an adult who received the AZD1222 COVID-19 vaccine.

The chain employs TRBV6-5 and TRBJ1-6; 8 positions match TRBD1. The J segment lost 5 bases and the V segment lost 7 bases, leaving 7 bases of the junction unmatched. Germline V gene sequence: CDR1 MNHEY, CDR2 SVGAGI. The length of the CDR3 is 15 residues. The CDR3 protein is CASNKQGVDNSPLHF. CDR3 nucleotides: TGTGCCAGCAATAAACAGGGGGTCGATAATTCACCCCTCCACTTT.

The V gene is TRBV6-2 or TRBV6-3, the J gene TRBJ1-2; D unclear. V dropped 2 bases and J dropped 3 bases, with 13 bases sitting between them. CDR3 length: 15 amino acids. Germline loops: CDR1 MNHEY, CDR2 SVGEGT. In nucleotides, the CDR3 is TGTGCCAGCAGTTACGGCTATCTGAGGGACTATGGCTACACCTTC. This codes for CASSYGYLRDYGYTF.

The V gene is TRBV29-1, the J gene TRBJ2-7; D is unresolved. Germline-derived CDR1 and CDR2 are SQVTM and ANQGSEA. Trimming cost V 5 bases and J 1 base, with 6 bases left between them. The CDR3 sequence is 11 residues long. The CDR3 spells CSVKESYEQYF. In DNA form, the CDR3 reads TGCAGCGTTAAGGAGTCCTACGAGCAGTACTTC.

The chain's CDR3 is CASSSGQGGSPLHF. CDR3 in DNA: TGCGCCAGCAGTAGCGGGCAGGGCGGTTCACCCCTCCACTTT. V and J are TRBV10-1 and TRBJ1-6, with D perhaps TRBD1 (5 bases). Germline CDR1 WNHNN, CDR2 SYGVQD (reference sequence). This CDR3 is 14 amino acids long. Trimming cost V 5 bases and J 9 bases, with 14 bases left between them.